This T cell receptor (beta chain) comes out of a study of T-cell reconstitution after alpha-beta-depleted transplantation in children. This clonotype showed up just a few times. The CDR3 spans 15 residues. The germline CDR1 and CDR2 sequences are DFQATT and SNEGSKA (reference sequence). V trimming: 6 bases; J trimming: 4 bases; junction bases outside the gene matches: 6. A TCRbeta library incorporating unique molecular identifiers was prepared. TCRdb reprocessed the PCR reads with MiXCR, giving one entry per CDR3 protein. The table lists some 520,000 distinct CDR3 sequences, 32% of them singletons. The receptor comes from a human donor who donated a stem cell graft to a child with aplastic anemia. This material consisted of PBMCs from the stem cell graft donor, taken from the stem cell graft. V usage is TRBV20-1 and J usage is TRBJ2-1, with 13 bases lining up with TRBD2. The CDR3 reads CSASRLAGGYNEQFF. DNA of the CDR3: TGCAGTGCGTCCCGACTAGCGGGAGGATACAATGAGCAGTTCTTC.